These 10 T cell receptor beta chains came from one sample sequenced in a study of graft-versus-host responses after intestinal transplantation. This table comes from immunoSEQ multiplex PCR, and its TCRdb copy is limited to in-frame clones, with some not included. The sample carries tens of thousands of clones, approximately 92% recorded once. Sequencing was performed on PBMCs, taken approximately 740 days after a first intestinal transplant, on the day of a second. The receptors shown here come from a human patient who received an intestinal transplant, so some T cells may come from the graft donor.

The chain couples TRBV30 to TRBJ1-2; unclear D gene. The germline gives CDR1 GTSNPN, CDR2 SVGIG (reference sequence). The CDR3 contains 13 residues. V gave up 2 bases and J gave up 4 bases, with 11 bases separating them. DNA of the CDR3: TGTGCCTGGAGTTCCGGACCGTTCTATGGCTACACCTTC. It codes for CAWSSGPFYGYTF.

This clone was detected once. The gene calls are TRBV5-1 and TRBJ2-3; 9 bases line up with TRBD1. Trimming removed 3 bases from V and 4 bases from J; junction bases left unmatched: 6. Germline lookup yields CDR1 SGHRS and CDR2 YFSETQ. This CDR3 spans 15 amino acids. CDR3 nucleotide sequence: TGCGCCAGCAGCTACCTGGGACAGGGCGCAGATACGCAGTATTTT. Protein sequence: CASSYLGQGADTQYF. The full variable domain, rest sourced from reference TRBV5-1 and TRBJ2-3, is KAGVTQTPRYLIKTRGQQVTLSCSPISGHRSVSWYQQTPGQGLQFLFEYFSETQRNKGNFPGRFSGRQFSNSRSEMNVSTLELGDSALYLCASSYLGQGADTQYFGPGTRLTVL.

The rearrangement links TRBV15 to TRBJ2-3, with TRBD2 matching over 13 bases. The CDR3 extends over 16 amino acids. The V gene end was trimmed by 5 bases and the J gene end by 5 bases; junction bases not matched to a gene: 7. CDR1 and CDR2 (germline): LNHNV, YYDKDF (reference sequence). This CDR3 is CATSSLAGGPKDTQYF. The CDR3 DNA reads TGTGCCACCAGCTCACTAGCGGGAGGGCCTAAAGATACGCAGTATTTT. The full variable domain, rest sourced from reference TRBV15 and TRBJ2-3, is DAMVIQNPRYQVTQFGKPVTLSCSQTLNHNVMYWYQQKSSQAPKLLFHYYDKDFNNEADTPDNFQSRRPNTSFCFLDIRSPGLGDTAMYLCATSSLAGGPKDTQYFGPGTRLTVL.

This chain connects TRBV7-9 to TRBJ2-5; no reliable D call. Gene TRBJ2-7 matches the end of the DNA better, so the J call may be wrong. CDR1 is SEHNR, CDR2 FQNEAQ, per germline (reference sequence). The CDR3 runs 11 residues. The CDR3 is CASSLRDEQYF. The CDR3, as DNA: TGTGCCAGCAGCTTACGGGACGAGCAGTACTTC.

This chain uses TRBV11-2 with TRBJ1-5; D possibly corresponds to TRBD1 (5 bases). The CDR3 has 16 residues. V was clipped by 7 bases and J by 1 base, with 17 bases between them. The germline gives CDR1 SGHAT, CDR2 FQNNGV. The CDR3 nucleotides read TGTGCCAGCACCCCCGGAACAGGCCACAGCAATCAGCCCCAGCATTTT. It yields the protein CASTPGTGHSNQPQHF.

The chain employs TRBV7-8 and TRBJ1-3; unclear D gene. This CDR3 spans 15 amino acids. Trimming removed 2 bases at V and 1 base at J, with 9 bases between. Germline V gene sequence: CDR1 SGHVS, CDR2 FQNEAQ. The CDR3 DNA reads as TGTGCCAGCAGCTTAAGAGATCCTTCTGGAAACACCATATATTTT. It yields the protein CASSLRDPSGNTIYF.

The chain employs TRBV30 and TRBJ1-1, with D maybe TRBD1 (6 bases). Trimming stripped 8 bases from V and 6 bases from J, with 22 bases between. The CDR3 spans 14 residues. The germline gives CDR1 GTSNPN, CDR2 SVGIG (reference sequence). The CDR3 DNA reads TGTGCCGCTGAGGAAGGGACACGATTTTCTGAAGCTTTCTTT. Protein: CAAEEGTRFSEAFF.

This clone was seen a few times. The chain couples TRBV28 to TRBJ2-7; D is unresolved. Germline V gene lookup returns CDR1 MDHEN and CDR2 SYDVKM. The CDR3 length is 12 residues. V lost 6 bases and J 0 bases, leaving 6 bases between the germline ends. The CDR3 loop is CASRAPSYEQYF. The CDR3 DNA follows: TGTGCCAGCAGGGCACCCTCCTACGAGCAGTACTTC.

This clone occurred once. The chain has TRBV4-1 and TRBJ2-1; a weak D match, TRBD2 (6 bases). The CDR3 totals 14 residues. Germline CDR1 is MGHRA and CDR2 is YSYEKL. Deletions cut 6 bases from V and 6 bases from J, with 15 bases between. For the CDR3, the DNA is TGCGCCAGCAGTCCCGGGACTTCGCTCAATGAGCAGTTCTTC. Protein product: CASSPGTSLNEQFF.

CDR3: CACSPHWFF. The CDR3 nucleotides read TGTGCCTGTTCCCCACATTGGTTCTTC. V and J are TRBV30 and TRBJ2-1; D gene uncertain. Trimming pared 6 bases from V and 15 bases from J, leaving 12 bases between. The CDR3 loop spans 9 amino acids. From germline, CDR1 is GTSNPN and CDR2 SVGIG (reference sequence).